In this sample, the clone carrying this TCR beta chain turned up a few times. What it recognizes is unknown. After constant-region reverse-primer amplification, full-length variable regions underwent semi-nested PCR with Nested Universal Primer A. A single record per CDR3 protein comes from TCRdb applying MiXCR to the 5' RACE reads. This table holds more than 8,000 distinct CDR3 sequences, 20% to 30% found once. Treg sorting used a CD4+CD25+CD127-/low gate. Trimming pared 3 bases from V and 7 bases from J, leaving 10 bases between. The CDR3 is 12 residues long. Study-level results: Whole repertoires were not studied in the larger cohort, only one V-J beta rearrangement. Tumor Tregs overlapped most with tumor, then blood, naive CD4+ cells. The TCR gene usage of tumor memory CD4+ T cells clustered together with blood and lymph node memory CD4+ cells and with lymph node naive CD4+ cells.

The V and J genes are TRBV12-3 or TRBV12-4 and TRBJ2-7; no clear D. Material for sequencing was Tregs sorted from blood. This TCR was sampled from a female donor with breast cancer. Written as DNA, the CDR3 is TGTGCCAGCAGTTTGTCGAAGAATGAGCAGTACTTC. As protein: CASSLSKNEQYF.